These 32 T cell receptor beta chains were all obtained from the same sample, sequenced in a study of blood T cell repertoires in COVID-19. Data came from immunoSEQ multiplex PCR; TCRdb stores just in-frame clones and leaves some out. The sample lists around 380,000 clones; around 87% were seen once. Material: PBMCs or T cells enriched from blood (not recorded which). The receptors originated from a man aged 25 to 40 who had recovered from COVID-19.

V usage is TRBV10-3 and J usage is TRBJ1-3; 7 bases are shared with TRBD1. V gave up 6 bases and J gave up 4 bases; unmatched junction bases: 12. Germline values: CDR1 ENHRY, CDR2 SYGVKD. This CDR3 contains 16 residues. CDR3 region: CAISPQATGSGNTIYF. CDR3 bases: TGTGCCATCAGCCCCCAGGCGACAGGGTCCGGAAACACCATATATTTT.

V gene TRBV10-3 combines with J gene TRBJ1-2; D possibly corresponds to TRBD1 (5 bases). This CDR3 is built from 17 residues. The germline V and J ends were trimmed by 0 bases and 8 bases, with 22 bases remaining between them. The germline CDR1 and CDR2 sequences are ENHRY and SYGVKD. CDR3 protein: CAISESSTKGPNLGYTF. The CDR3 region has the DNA TGTGCCATCAGTGAGTCGAGTACGAAGGGGCCTAATCTCGGCTACACCTTC.

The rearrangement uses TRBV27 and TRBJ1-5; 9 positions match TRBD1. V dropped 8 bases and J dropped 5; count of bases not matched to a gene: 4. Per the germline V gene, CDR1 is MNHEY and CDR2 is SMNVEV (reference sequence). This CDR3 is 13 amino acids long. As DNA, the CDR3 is TGTGCCAGCGGGACAGGGATTCATCAGCCCCAGCATTTT. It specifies CASGTGIHQPQHF.

CDR3 protein: CASSFFQGTGNTIYF. As DNA, the CDR3 is TGTGCCAGCAGCTTTTTTCAGGGGACGGGAAACACCATATATTTT. This chain uses TRBV5-5 with TRBJ1-3, with D perhaps TRBD1 (6 bases). Germline V lookup: CDR1 SGHKS, CDR2 YYEKEE (reference sequence). Trimming removed 2 bases from V and 4 bases from J, with 13 bases in between. The CDR3 length is 15 residues.

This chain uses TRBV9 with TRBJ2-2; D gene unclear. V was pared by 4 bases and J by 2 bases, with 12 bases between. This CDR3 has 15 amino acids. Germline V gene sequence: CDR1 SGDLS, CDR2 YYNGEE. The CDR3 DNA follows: TGTGCCAGCAGCCTCACGCTGACAAACACCGGGGAGCTGTTTTTT. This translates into CASSLTLTNTGELFF.

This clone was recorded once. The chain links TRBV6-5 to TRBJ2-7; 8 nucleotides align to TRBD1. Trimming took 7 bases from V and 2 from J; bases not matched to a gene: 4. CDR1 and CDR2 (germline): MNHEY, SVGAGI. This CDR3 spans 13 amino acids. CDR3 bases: TGTGCCAGCAAGACGACAGGGGCCTACGAGCAGTACTTC. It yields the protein CASKTTGAYEQYF.

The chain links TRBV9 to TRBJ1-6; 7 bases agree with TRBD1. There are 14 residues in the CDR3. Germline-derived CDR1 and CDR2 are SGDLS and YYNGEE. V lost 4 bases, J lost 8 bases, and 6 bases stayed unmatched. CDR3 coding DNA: TGTGCCAGCAGCCCCCCCAGGGGGGATTCACCCCTCCACTTT. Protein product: CASSPPRGDSPLHF.

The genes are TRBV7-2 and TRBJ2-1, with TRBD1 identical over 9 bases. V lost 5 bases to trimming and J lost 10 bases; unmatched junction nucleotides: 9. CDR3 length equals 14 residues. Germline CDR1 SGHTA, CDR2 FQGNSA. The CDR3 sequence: CASSPRTGVDEQFF. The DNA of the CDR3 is TGTGCCAGCAGCCCTAGGACAGGGGTTGACGAGCAGTTCTTC.

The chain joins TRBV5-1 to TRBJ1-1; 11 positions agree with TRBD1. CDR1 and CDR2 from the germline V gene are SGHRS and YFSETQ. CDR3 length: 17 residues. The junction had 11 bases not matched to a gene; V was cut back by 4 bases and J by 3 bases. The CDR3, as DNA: TGCGCCAGCAGCGCCCGGGACAGGGGGTCATTGGACACTGAAGCTTTCTTT. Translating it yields CASSARDRGSLDTEAFF.

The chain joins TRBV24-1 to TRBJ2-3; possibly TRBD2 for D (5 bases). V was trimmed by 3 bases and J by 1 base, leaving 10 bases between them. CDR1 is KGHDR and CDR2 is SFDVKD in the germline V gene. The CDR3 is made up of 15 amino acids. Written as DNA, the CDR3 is TGTGCCACCAGTGATCGGGGTTTGGGCACAGATACGCAGTATTTT. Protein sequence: CATSDRGLGTDTQYF.

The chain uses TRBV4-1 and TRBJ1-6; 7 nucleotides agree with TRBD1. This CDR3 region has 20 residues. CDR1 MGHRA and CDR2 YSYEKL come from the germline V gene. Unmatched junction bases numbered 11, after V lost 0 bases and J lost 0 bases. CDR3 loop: CASSQDRKSGQSSYNSPLHF. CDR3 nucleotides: TGCGCCAGCAGCCAAGATAGGAAGTCGGGACAGAGCTCCTATAATTCACCCCTCCACTTT.

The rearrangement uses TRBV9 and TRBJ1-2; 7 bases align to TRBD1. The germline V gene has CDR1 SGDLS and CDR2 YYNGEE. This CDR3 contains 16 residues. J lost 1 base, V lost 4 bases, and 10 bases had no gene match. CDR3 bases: TGTGCCAGCAGCCCCGTTGGACAGGAACTTAACTATGGCTACACCTTC. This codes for CASSPVGQELNYGYTF.

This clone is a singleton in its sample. This CDR3 reads CASSRDSEAFF. CDR3 nucleotide sequence: TGTGCCAGCAGCCGGGACAGTGAAGCTTTCTTT. V usage is TRBV5-4 and J usage is TRBJ1-1; 7 bases are shared with TRBD1. The V and J ends lost 4 bases and 7 bases, in that order; junction bases with no gene match: 1. The CDR3 covers 11 residues. Germline CDR1 is SGHNT and CDR2 is YYREEE (reference sequence). Full variable domain (rest looked up from reference TRBV5-4 and TRBJ1-1): ETGVTQSPTHLIKTRGQQVTLRCSSQSGHNTVSWYQQALGQGPQFIFQYYREEENGRGNFPPRFSGLQFPNYSSELNVNALELDDSALYLCASSRDSEAFFGQGTRLTVV.

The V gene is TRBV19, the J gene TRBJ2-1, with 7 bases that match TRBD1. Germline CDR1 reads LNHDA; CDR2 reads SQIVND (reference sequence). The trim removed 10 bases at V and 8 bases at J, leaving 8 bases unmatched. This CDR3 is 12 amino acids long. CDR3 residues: CATRTGPDEQFF. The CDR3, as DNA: TGTGCCACACGGACAGGCCCCGATGAGCAGTTCTTC.

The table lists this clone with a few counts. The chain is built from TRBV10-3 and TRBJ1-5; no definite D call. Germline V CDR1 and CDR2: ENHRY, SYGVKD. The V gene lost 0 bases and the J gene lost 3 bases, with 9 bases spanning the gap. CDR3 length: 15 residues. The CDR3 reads CAISESEALNQPQHF. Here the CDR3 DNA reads TGTGCCATCAGTGAGTCGGAGGCCCTCAATCAGCCCCAGCATTTT.

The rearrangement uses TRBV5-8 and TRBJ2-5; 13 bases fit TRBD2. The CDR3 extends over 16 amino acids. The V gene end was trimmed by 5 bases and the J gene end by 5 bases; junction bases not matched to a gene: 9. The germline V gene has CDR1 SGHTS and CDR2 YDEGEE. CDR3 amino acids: CASSRLAGGLGETQYF. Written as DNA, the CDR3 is TGTGCCAGCAGTCGACTAGCGGGGGGCCTGGGGGAGACCCAGTACTTC.

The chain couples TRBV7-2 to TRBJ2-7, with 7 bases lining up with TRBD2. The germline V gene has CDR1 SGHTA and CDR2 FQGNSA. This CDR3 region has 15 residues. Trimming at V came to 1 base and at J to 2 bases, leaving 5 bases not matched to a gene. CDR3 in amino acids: CASSLDAGVTYEQYF. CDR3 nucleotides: TGTGCCAGCAGCTTAGATGCGGGGGTTACCTACGAGCAGTACTTC. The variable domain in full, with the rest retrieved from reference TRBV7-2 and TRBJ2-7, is GAGVSQSPSNKVTEKGKDVELRCDPISGHTALYWYRQSLGQGLEFLIYFQGNSAPDKSGLPSDRFSAERTGGSVSTLTIQRTQQEDSAVYLCASSLDAGVTYEQYFGPGTRLTVT.

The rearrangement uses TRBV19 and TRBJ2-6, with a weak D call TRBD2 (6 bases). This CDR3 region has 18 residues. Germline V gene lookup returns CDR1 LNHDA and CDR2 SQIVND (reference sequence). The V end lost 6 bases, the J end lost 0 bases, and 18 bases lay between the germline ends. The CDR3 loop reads CASRPPGLLASGANVLTF. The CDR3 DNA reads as TGTGCCAGTAGGCCGCCGGGACTCCTAGCCTCTGGGGCCAACGTCCTGACTTTC.

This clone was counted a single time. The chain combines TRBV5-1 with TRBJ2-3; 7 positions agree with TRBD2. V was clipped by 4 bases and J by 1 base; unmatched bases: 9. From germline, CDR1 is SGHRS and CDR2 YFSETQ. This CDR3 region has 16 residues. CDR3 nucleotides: TGCGCCAGCAGCGTCCCGCAGGGAGGGGGCACAGATACGCAGTATTTT. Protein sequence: CASSVPQGGGTDTQYF.

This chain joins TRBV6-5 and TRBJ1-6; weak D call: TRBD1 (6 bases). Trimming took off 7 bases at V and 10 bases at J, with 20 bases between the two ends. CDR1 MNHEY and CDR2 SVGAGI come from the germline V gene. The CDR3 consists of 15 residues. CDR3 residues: CASTPSGGPGSPLHF. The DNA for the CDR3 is TGTGCCAGCACTCCGTCGGGGGGGCCAGGATCACCCCTCCACTTT.

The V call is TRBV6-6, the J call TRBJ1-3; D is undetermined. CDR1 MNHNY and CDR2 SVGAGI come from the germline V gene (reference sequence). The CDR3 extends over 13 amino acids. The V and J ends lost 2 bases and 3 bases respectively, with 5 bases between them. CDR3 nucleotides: TGTGCCAGCAGTTACGGAGATGGAAACACCATATATTTT. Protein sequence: CASSYGDGNTIYF.

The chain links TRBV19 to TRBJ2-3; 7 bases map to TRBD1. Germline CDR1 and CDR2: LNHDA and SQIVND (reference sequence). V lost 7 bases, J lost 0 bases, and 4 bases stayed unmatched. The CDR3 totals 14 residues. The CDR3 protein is CASKGTVSTDTQYF. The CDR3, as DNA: TGTGCCAGTAAGGGGACAGTGAGCACAGATACGCAGTATTTT.

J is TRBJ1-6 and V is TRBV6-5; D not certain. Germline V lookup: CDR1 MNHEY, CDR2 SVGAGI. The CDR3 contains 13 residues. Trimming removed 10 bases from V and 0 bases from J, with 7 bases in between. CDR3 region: CATHSSYNSPLHF. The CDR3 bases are TGTGCCACCCATAGCTCCTATAATTCACCCCTCCACTTT.

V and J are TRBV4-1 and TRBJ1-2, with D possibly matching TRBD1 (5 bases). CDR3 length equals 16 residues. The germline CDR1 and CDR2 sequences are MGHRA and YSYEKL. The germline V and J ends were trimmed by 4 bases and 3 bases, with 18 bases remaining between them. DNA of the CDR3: TGCGCCAGCAGCCCCTCCTTAAGCCAGGGCGACTATGGCTACACCTTC. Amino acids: CASSPSLSQGDYGYTF.

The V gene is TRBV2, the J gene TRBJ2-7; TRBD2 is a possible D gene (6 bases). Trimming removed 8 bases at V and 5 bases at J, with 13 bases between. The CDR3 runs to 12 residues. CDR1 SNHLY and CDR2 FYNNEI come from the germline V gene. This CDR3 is CASSGEIDEQYF. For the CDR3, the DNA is TGTGCCAGCTCGGGGGAGATCGACGAGCAGTACTTC.

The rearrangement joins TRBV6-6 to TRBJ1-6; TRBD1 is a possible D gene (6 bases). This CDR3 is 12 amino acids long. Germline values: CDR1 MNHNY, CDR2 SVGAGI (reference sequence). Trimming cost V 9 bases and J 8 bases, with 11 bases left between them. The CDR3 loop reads CASVSGDSPLHF. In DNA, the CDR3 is TGTGCCAGTGTCTCAGGGGATTCACCCCTCCACTTT.

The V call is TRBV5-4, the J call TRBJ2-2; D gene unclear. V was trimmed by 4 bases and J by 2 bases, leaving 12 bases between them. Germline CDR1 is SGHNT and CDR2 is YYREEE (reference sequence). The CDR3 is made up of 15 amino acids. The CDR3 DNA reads TGTGCCAGCAGCCAGGCGCAGGTTAACACCGGGGAGCTGTTTTTT. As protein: CASSQAQVNTGELFF.

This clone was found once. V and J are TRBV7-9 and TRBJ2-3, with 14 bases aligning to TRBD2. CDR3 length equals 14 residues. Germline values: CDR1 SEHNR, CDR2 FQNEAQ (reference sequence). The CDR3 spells CSGLAGGRTDTQYF. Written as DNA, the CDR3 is TGTTCAGGACTAGCGGGGGGCCGCACAGATACGCAGTATTTT.

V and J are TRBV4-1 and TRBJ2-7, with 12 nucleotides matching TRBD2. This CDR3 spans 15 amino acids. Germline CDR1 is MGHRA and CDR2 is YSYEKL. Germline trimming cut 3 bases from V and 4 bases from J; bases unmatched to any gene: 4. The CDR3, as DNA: TGCGCCAGCAGCCAGCCGGGACTAGCGGGTTACGAGCAGTACTTC. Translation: CASSQPGLAGYEQYF.

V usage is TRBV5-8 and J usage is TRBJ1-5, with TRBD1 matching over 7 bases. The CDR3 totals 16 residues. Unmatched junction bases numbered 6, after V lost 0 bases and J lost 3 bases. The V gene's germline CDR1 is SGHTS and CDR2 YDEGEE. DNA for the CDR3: TGTGCCAGCAGCTTGGCGGGGGACAGCCCCAATCAGCCCCAGCATTTT. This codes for CASSLAGDSPNQPQHF.

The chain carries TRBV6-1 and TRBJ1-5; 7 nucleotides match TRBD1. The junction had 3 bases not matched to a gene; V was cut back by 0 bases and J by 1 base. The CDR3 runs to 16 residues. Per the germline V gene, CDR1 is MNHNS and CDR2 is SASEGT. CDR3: CASSEAVQGSNQPQHF. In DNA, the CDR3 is TGTGCCAGCAGTGAAGCGGTACAGGGGAGCAATCAGCCCCAGCATTTT.

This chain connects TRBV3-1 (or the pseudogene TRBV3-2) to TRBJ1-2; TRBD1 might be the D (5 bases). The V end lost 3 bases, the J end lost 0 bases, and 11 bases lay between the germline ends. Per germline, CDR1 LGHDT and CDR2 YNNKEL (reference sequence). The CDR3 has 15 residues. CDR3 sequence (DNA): TGTGCCAGCAGCCATTGGGGGGAAGCTAACTATGGCTACACCTTC. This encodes CASSHWGEANYGYTF.